These 4 T cell receptor beta chains were all obtained from the same sample, sequenced in a study of blood T cell repertoires in COVID-19. TCRdb's copy holds only in-frame clones and misses some; the assay was immunoSEQ multiplex PCR. The table shows approximately 250,000 clones, with roughly 83% occurring only once. Source material: peripheral blood. Receptors were obtained from a woman between 45 and 60 years old with acute or convalescent COVID-19.

In this sample, this clone turned up a few times. The V and J genes are TRBV28 and TRBJ1-2; TRBD1 matches at 11 bases. The CDR3 contains 17 residues. The V and J ends lost 5 bases and 3 bases, in that order; junction bases with no gene match: 11. CDR1 is MDHEN, CDR2 SYDVKM, per germline. CDR3 coding DNA: TGTGCCAGCAGTCCTACCGGGACAGGGGGTTTGTACTATGGCTACACCTTC. Translating gives CASSPTGTGGLYYGYTF.

V is TRBV7-9 and J is TRBJ1-1; D is uncertain. V gave up 0 bases and J gave up 7 bases, with 12 bases separating them. The germline gives CDR1 SEHNR, CDR2 FQNEAQ (reference sequence). This CDR3 region has 14 residues. The CDR3 here is CASSLAMDGGEAFF. CDR3 coding DNA: TGTGCCAGCAGCTTAGCGATGGACGGAGGTGAAGCTTTCTTT. Filled out from reference TRBV7-9 and TRBJ1-1, the complete variable domain reads DTGVSQNPRHKITKRGQNVTFRCDPISEHNRLYWYRQTLGQGPEFLTYFQNEAQLEKSRLLSDRFSAERPKGSFSTLEIQRTEQGDSAMYLCASSLAMDGGEAFFGQGTRLTVV.

The chain carries TRBV27 and TRBJ2-6, with D perhaps matching TRBD1 (6 bases). V lost 2 bases to trimming and J lost 0 bases, with 11 bases between them. CDR3 length equals 17 residues. CDR1 is MNHEY, CDR2 SMNVEV, per germline (reference sequence). CDR3 sequence (DNA): TGTGCCAGCAGTTTACTACAGGGAACCTCTGGGGCCAACGTCCTGACTTTC. It yields the protein CASSLLQGTSGANVLTF.

The V gene is TRBV4-1, the J gene TRBJ1-5; TRBD1 matches at 8 bases. The V gene's germline CDR1 is MGHRA and CDR2 YSYEKL. The CDR3 contains 17 residues. J gave up 2 bases and V 3 bases, and 9 bases lay outside the gene matches. Here the CDR3 reads CASSQVPGQGGNQPQHF. The CDR3 DNA reads as TGCGCCAGCAGCCAGGTACCCGGACAGGGAGGCAATCAGCCCCAGCATTTT.